Included here is one TCR beta chain sequence, with context. The sample comes from a study of blood T cells in healthy people across ages. It was with a sample-barcoded 5' primer and a J-beta primer mix that a second PCR of about 6 to 12 cycles was run. TCRdb redid the calling of the 5' RACE reads with MiXCR, one entry per CDR3 protein. The data show 650,000 or so distinct CDR3 sequences, approximately 52% seen once. Russia was home to the donors, healthy Caucasian individuals aged about 6 to 90. Extraction of total RNA produced a minimum of 5 micrograms from each sample. CDR1 is MDHEN and CDR2 is SYDVKM in the germline V gene. Germline trimming cut 2 bases from V and 1 base from J; bases unmatched to any gene: 4. The CDR3 length is 17 residues.

Specimen: blood. The TCR originated in a woman of 80 years or more in good health. The V call is TRBV28, the J call TRBJ2-2, with 10 nucleotides matching TRBD2. The CDR3 region has the DNA TGTGCCAGCAGTTTAATGGGACTAGCGAAGAACACCGGGGAGCTGTTTTTT. This encodes CASSLMGLAKNTGELFF.